Each of the 14 T cell receptor beta chains below was sequenced from the same sample in a study of spatial heterogeneity in lung cancer. Time point reported: sample taken at primary tumor resection. Sequencing of whole RNA from tumor, nontumor lung or frozen PBMC involved no sorting. TCRdb itself ran the 5' RACE reads through MiXCR, one entry per CDR3 protein. The repertoire holds 82,000 or so distinct CDR3 sequences, with roughly an eighth as singletons. Sample: PBMCs, taken at surgery. The receptors shown here come from a male donor with early-stage non-small cell lung cancer.

This clonotype came up a few times. The rearrangement links TRBV7-2 to TRBJ1-3, with TRBD1 as a possible D gene (6 bases). The CDR3 totals 15 residues. Between the trimmed V and J ends, which lost 5 bases and 2 bases, there was a span of 13 bases. Germline CDR1 SGHTA, CDR2 FQGNSA. The CDR3 protein is CASSPDSKTGNTIYF. CDR3 sequence (DNA): TGTGCCAGCAGCCCGGACAGTAAAACTGGAAACACCATATATTTT. The variable domain in full, completed from reference TRBV7-2 and TRBJ1-3, reads GAGVSQSPSNKVTEKGKDVELRCDPISGHTALYWYRQSLGQGLEFLIYFQGNSAPDKSGLPSDRFSAERTGGSVSTLTIQRTQQEDSAVYLCASSPDSKTGNTIYFGEGSWLTVV.

About this clonotype: This may arise from a read error, as a much more abundant clone is one base away. V is TRBV6-1 and J is TRBJ2-2; tentative D call: TRBD1 (6 bases). Germline loops: CDR1 MNHNS, CDR2 SASEGT. This CDR3 comprises 14 residues. The CDR3: CASSEPTGPGEMFF. The CDR3 region has the DNA TGTGCCAGCAGTGAACCTACAGGGCCCGGGGAGATGTTTTTT.

This clonotype was detected ten times or more. The chain is built from TRBV5-5 and TRBJ1-4; 10 bases fit TRBD1. V was pared by 4 bases and J by 6 bases, with 3 bases of the junction left unmatched. The CDR3 sequence is 14 residues long. Germline V gene data show CDR1 as SGHKS and CDR2 as YYEKEE (reference sequence). The CDR3 sequence: CASSPGTGDEKLFF. DNA for the CDR3: TGTGCCAGCAGCCCCGGGACAGGGGATGAAAAACTGTTTTTT.

V usage is TRBV20-1 and J usage is TRBJ2-1; either TRBD1 or TRBD2 may supply D (5 bases each). CDR1 is DFQATT, CDR2 SNEGSKA, per germline (reference sequence). The CDR3 is 15 residues long. The V end lost 3 bases, the J end lost 6 bases, and 18 bases lay between the germline ends. The CDR3 region is CSARSLEGFGNEQFF. The CDR3 DNA follows: TGCAGTGCTAGGAGCCTAGAGGGGTTCGGCAATGAGCAGTTCTTC.

This sequence joins TRBV19 and TRBJ2-2; D possibly corresponds to TRBD2 (6 bases). Germline CDR1 is LNHDA and CDR2 is SQIVND (reference sequence). Trimming stripped 8 bases from V and 3 bases from J, with 13 bases between. The CDR3 is 14 residues long. CDR3 residues: CASAGTYYTGELFF. CDR3 bases: TGTGCCAGTGCCGGGACTTACTACACCGGGGAGCTGTTTTTT.

In its sample, this clonotype was seen a few times. CDR3 region: CASSRGTGKETQYF. The CDR3 DNA reads TGTGCCAGCAGCCGCGGGACAGGAAAAGAGACCCAGTACTTC. This rearrangement joins TRBV11-2 to TRBJ2-5; 8 nucleotides match TRBD1. Germline-derived CDR1 and CDR2 are SGHAT and FQNNGV. V lost 5 bases to trimming and J lost 3 bases; unmatched junction nucleotides: 5. The CDR3 loop spans 14 amino acids.

The table lists this clonotype with a few counts. This sequence joins TRBV28 and TRBJ1-1, with D perhaps TRBD1 (5 bases). The CDR3 has 14 residues. Germline V gene data show CDR1 as MDHEN and CDR2 as SYDVKM. V gave up 2 bases and J gave up 1 base, with 8 bases separating them. The CDR3 spells CASSLRTGNTEAFF. CDR3 coding DNA: TGTGCCAGCAGTTTAAGAACAGGGAACACTGAAGCTTTCTTT.

This clonotype has more than one count but fewer than ten. The gene calls are TRBV12-3 or TRBV12-4 and TRBJ2-1; no clear D gene. The ends were cut back, 7 bases at V and 13 bases at J, with 8 bases in the middle. This CDR3 is built from 9 residues. The CDR3 DNA is TGTGCCAGCACCCTCGGACAGTTCTTC. Translation gives CASTLGQFF.

This clonotype came up many times. V usage is TRBV10-3 and J usage is TRBJ2-1, with a weak D call TRBD1 (5 bases). Germline V lookup: CDR1 ENHRY, CDR2 SYGVKD. The length of the CDR3 is 15 residues. V lost 7 bases and J 2 bases, leaving 15 bases between the germline ends. CDR3 coding DNA: TGTGCCATCACCCTAGGGGAAGGGACCTACAATGAGCAGTTCTTC. Amino acids: CAITLGEGTYNEQFF.

As regards this clonotype: Mismatch with germline at one junction end may stem from a read error. The gene calls are TRBV14 and TRBJ1-2, with D tentatively TRBD1 (6 bases). The germline V gene encodes CDR1 SGHDN and CDR2 FVKESK. The length of the CDR3 is 14 residues. CDR3 amino acids: CASSQVRGGYGYNF. CDR3 nucleotide sequence: TGTGCCAGCAGCCAAGTCAGGGGAGGCTATGGCTACAACTTC.

The chain couples TRBV5-1 to TRBJ1-4; the D is unclear. The germline V gene encodes CDR1 SGHRS and CDR2 YFSETQ. The CDR3 loop spans 16 amino acids. Trimming removed 0 bases at V and 0 bases at J, with 9 bases between. The CDR3 protein is CASSLGESATNEKLFF. As DNA, the CDR3 is TGCGCCAGCAGCTTGGGGGAGAGTGCAACTAATGAAAAACTGTTTTTT.

The chain recombines TRBV7-8 with TRBJ1-3; TRBD1 aligns across 8 bases. Germline CDR1 is SGHVS and CDR2 is FQNEAQ. The CDR3 is 15 amino acids. V dropped 3 bases and J dropped 7; count of bases not matched to a gene: 8. This chain's CDR3 is CASSFETRGRNTIYF. As DNA, the CDR3 is TGTGCCAGCAGCTTTGAAACCAGGGGGCGTAACACCATATATTTT. Full variable domain (missing parts from reference TRBV7-8 and TRBJ1-3): GAGVSQSPRYKVAKRGQDVALRCDPISGHVSLFWYQQALGQGPEFLTYFQNEAQLDKSGLPSDRFFAERPEGSVSTLKIQRTQQEDSAVYLCASSFETRGRNTIYFGEGSWLTVV.

A few counts support this clonotype. This rearrangement joins TRBV5-6 to TRBJ2-7, with 9 bases fitting TRBD1. This CDR3 is 14 amino acids long. V dropped 6 bases and J dropped 2; count of bases not matched to a gene: 6. Germline assignment: CDR1 SGHDT and CDR2 YYEEEE. The DNA for the CDR3 is TGTGCCAGCATCCAAGGACAGGGGCCCTACGAGCAGTACTTC. This gives the protein CASIQGQGPYEQYF.

This clonotype was observed at least ten times. The chain has TRBV27 and TRBJ1-2, with 8 bases matching TRBD1. CDR1 and CDR2 (germline): MNHEY, SMNVEV (reference sequence). J lost 0 bases, V lost 5 bases, and 5 bases had no gene match. This CDR3 has 15 amino acids. The chain's CDR3 is CASSKSGGANYGYTF. Here the CDR3 DNA reads TGTGCCAGCAGTAAATCAGGGGGCGCTAACTATGGCTACACCTTC.